The rows below give T cell receptor beta chains drawn from one sample of a study of technical replicates of blood from a handful of donors. Assay: immunoSEQ multiplex PCR; the TCRdb copy retains only in-frame clones and omits some. Here the sample spans about 67,000 clones, 98% being singletons. Sequenced: T cells isolated from PBMCs. These receptor sequences come from a human donor in good health. Each CDR3 is given with its conserved first and last residue. A D gene is named only where the DNA matches it firmly. The listing skips clone size in some rows; elsewhere it reads once, few, many or a size class.

v_call	d_call	clone_size	j_call	cdr3_nt	cdr3_aa
TRBV6-1	NA	NA	TRBJ1-2	TGTGCCAGCAGTGAAATTACGGTTAACTATGGCTACACCTTC	CASSEITVNYGYTF
TRBV5-1	NA	NA	TRBJ2-2	TGCGCCAGCAGCCCGGTCCCCGTCACCCCGTGGTTCACCGGGGAGCTGTTTTTT	CASSPVPVTPWFTGELFF
TRBV27	TRBD1	NA	TRBJ1-1	TGTGCCAGCAGTCTTACAGGGGAGTGGGACACTGAAGCTTTCTTT	CASSLTGEWDTEAFF
TRBV27	NA	NA	TRBJ1-2	TGTGCCAGCCGCCCTTGGACAGCGAACTATGGCTACACCTTC	CASRPWTANYGYTF
TRBV28	TRBD2	NA	TRBJ2-3	TGTGCCAGCAGAACTAGCGGGAGGGCCAATACAGATACGCAGTATTTT	CASRTSGRANTDTQYF
TRBV6-4	TRBD1	NA	TRBJ2-7	TGTGCCAGAATGACAGGGTCCGAGCAGTACTTC	CARMTGSEQYF
TRBV15	TRBD2	NA	TRBJ2-2	TGTGCCACCAGCAGAGGCCCTAGCGGGAAGAACACCGGGGAGCTGTTTTTT	CATSRGPSGKNTGELFF
TRBV9	TRBD1	NA	TRBJ1-5	TGTGCCAGCAGCGTAGAAGGGGGCTCTGTTCAGCCCCAGCATTTT	CASSVEGGSVQPQHF
TRBV2	TRBD1	NA	TRBJ2-3	TGTGCCAGCATTCCTGACAGGGTCACAGATACGCAGTATTTT	CASIPDRVTDTQYF
TRBV4-1	TRBD1	NA	TRBJ1-1	TGCGCCAGCAGCCTCGGGACAGGGGAGAACACTGAAGCTTTCTTT	CASSLGTGENTEAFF
TRBV2	NA	NA	TRBJ2-7	TGTGCCAGCAGCCAACCTCGTGGGGAGAATGACTACGAGCAGTACTTC	CASSQPRGENDYEQYF
TRBV19	TRBD2	NA	TRBJ2-5	TGTGCCAGTAGTATACAAGGGACTAGCGGGGGGTCAGAGACCCAGTACTTC	CASSIQGTSGGSETQYF
TRBV7-7	NA	NA	TRBJ2-7	TGTGCTAGCAGCGAACTCGGGACTCCCGGGGGTAAGCAGTACTTC	CASSELGTPGGKQYF
TRBV7-8	NA	NA	TRBJ1-2	TGTGCCAGCAGCTTAGATAGGACACACTATGGCTACACCTTC	CASSLDRTHYGYTF
TRBV5-1	NA	NA	TRBJ2-7	TGCGCCAGCAGCCCCGGATGGGGCGGAGAAGGCGGCTACGAGCAGTACTTC	CASSPGWGGEGGYEQYF
TRBV7-6	TRBD2	NA	TRBJ2-1	TGTGCCAGCAGCTTAGAGGTTTGGGCGGGGGGTCTGTTCTTC	CASSLEVWAGGLFF
TRBV6-5	TRBD1	NA	TRBJ2-5	TGTGCCAGCAGTCCAGTCGGACAGGGGGCGGAGACCCAGTACTTC	CASSPVGQGAETQYF
TRBV6-4	NA	NA	TRBJ1-1	TGTGCCAGCAGGCTCAGGGGAGACACTGAAGCTTTCTTT	CASRLRGDTEAFF
TRBV5-1	NA	NA	TRBJ2-7	TGCGCCAGCAGCTTGTTTGGCCGGGACTACGAGCAGTACTTC	CASSLFGRDYEQYF
TRBV7-9	TRBD2	NA	TRBJ2-2	TGTGCCAGCAGGGCCCATCAGGGAGGGAGGCTGTTTTTT	CASRAHQGGRLFF
TRBV6-5	NA	NA	TRBJ2-7	TGTGCCAGCAGTTCACAGGGATACGAGCAGTACTTC	CASSSQGYEQYF
TRBV4-1	TRBD2	NA	TRBJ2-7	TGCGCCAGCAGCCTGCAGATAGCGGGAGCATACGAGCAGTACTTC	CASSLQIAGAYEQYF
TRBV7-8	TRBD2	NA	TRBJ2-1	TGTGCCAGCAGCTTATATCAGCGGGACTACAATGAGCAGTTCTTC	CASSLYQRDYNEQFF
TRBV18	NA	NA	TRBJ2-2	TGTGCCAGCTCACCTCCTAGACAGCCTAGGGAGCTGTTTTTT	CASSPPRQPRELFF
TRBV7-6	NA	NA	TRBJ2-5	TGTGCCAGCAGCTTAGTCAGGGCGGGGTACTCCACCATGGGAGAGACCCAGTACTTC	CASSLVRAGYSTMGETQYF
TRBV6-5	NA	NA	TRBJ2-7	TGTGCCAGCAGTTACGGGGGACAACTAACCTACGAGCAGTACTTC	CASSYGGQLTYEQYF
TRBV9	NA	once	TRBJ1-5	TGTGCCAGCAGCGTCAGGGGACACGGCAATCAGCCCCAGCATTTT	CASSVRGHGNQPQHF
TRBV14	NA	NA	TRBJ2-1	TGTGCCAGCAGCCAAGGCCCTGAAACAGGATACAATGAGCAGTTCTTC	CASSQGPETGYNEQFF
TRBV2	NA	NA	TRBJ2-2	TGTGCCAGCAGCCGGGAAGGTAGTGGCGGGGAGCTGTTTTTT	CASSREGSGGELFF
TRBV10-1	NA	NA	TRBJ2-7	TGCGCCAGCAGCCCGGACAGTTGGGACGAGCAGTACTTC	CASSPDSWDEQYF
TRBV6-4	NA	NA	TRBJ2-2	TGTGCCAGCAGTGGGCAGGGCCCGAACACCGGGGAGCTGTTTTTT	CASSGQGPNTGELFF
TRBV6-6	NA	NA	TRBJ2-1	TGTGCCAGCAGTTACTCGAGGCTAGCGAATGAGCAGTTCTTC	CASSYSRLANEQFF
TRBV7-6	NA	NA	TRBJ2-6	TGTGCCAGCAGCTTAGTCCTGACTATGTCTGGGGCCAACGTCCTGACTTTC	CASSLVLTMSGANVLTF
TRBV11-3	NA	NA	TRBJ1-1	TGTGCCAGCAGCTCAAACACTGAAGCTTTCTTT	CASSSNTEAFF
TRBV4-2	NA	NA	TRBJ1-2	TGTGCCAGCAGCCAAGTGGGGGGAGCGAGTGGCTACACCTTC	CASSQVGGASGYTF
TRBV28	TRBD1	NA	TRBJ2-2	TGTGCCAGCAGTTCGGGACAGTCTATCGGGGAGCTGTTTTTT	CASSSGQSIGELFF
TRBV28	NA	NA	TRBJ2-1	TGTGCCAGCAGTTTAAGTGTCAAAGGGGGTGAGCAGTTCTTC	CASSLSVKGGEQFF
TRBV10-1	NA	NA	TRBJ2-3	TGCGCCAGCAGTGTCAGGGGAGCGACCTTGGATACGCAGTATTTT	CASSVRGATLDTQYF